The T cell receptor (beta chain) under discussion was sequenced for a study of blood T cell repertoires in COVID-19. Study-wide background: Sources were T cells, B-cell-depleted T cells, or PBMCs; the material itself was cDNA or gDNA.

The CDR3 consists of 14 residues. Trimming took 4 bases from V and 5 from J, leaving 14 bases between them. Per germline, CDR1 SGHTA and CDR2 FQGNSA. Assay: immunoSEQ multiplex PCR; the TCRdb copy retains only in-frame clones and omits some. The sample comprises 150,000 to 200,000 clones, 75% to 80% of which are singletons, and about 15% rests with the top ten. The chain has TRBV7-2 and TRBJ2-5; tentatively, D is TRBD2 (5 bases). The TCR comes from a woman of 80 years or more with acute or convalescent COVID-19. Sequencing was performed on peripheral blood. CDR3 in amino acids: CASSSRARGETQYF. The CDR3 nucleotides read TGTGCCAGCAGCTCCCGGGCCCGCGGGGAGACCCAGTACTTC.